This T cell receptor (beta chain) was sequenced during a study of shared clonotypes between healthy human individuals. At the level of the study: Used for every donor were three CD4 naive, three CD4 memory, two CD8 naive and one CD8 memory plate.

Study-wide points: Naive subsets, compared against memory subsets, generally had larger estimated richness values.

The germline V gene has CDR1 MNHEY and CDR2 SVGAGI. The CDR3 spans 13 residues. Trimming took off 5 bases at V and 6 bases at J, with 10 bases between the two ends. For this clone: Its antigen is as yet unknown.

TCRdb's table, derived via immunoSEQ multiplex PCR, lists solely in-frame clones and lacks some. This table holds about 1 million clones, 60% to 80% found once. The J gene is TRBJ2-2, the V gene TRBV6-5; unclear D gene. Sequencing was carried out using memory CD4+ T cells sorted from blood. The subset was: CD45RA-negative fraction. The sequence was collected from a young man in good health. The chain's CDR3 is CASSATRAGELFF. The CDR3 coding sequence is TGTGCCAGCAGTGCCACTCGGGCCGGGGAGCTGTTTTTT.